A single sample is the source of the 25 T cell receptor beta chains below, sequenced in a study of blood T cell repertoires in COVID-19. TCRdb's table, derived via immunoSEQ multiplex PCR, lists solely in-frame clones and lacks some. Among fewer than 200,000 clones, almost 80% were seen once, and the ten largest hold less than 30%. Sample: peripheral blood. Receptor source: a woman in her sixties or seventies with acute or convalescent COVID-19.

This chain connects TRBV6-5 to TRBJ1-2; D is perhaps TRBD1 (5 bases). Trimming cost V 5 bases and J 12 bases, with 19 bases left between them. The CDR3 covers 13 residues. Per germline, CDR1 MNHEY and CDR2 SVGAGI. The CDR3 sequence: CASSPRGGGPNTF. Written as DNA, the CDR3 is TGTGCCAGCAGTCCCCGGGGGGGTGGGCCCAACACCTTC.

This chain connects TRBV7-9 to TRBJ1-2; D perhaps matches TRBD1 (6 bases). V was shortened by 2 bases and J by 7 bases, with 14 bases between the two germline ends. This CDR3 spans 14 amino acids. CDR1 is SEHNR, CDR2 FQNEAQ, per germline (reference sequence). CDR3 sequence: CASSLTGTGSGYTF. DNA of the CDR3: TGTGCCAGCAGCTTAACCGGAACAGGGTCTGGCTACACCTTC.

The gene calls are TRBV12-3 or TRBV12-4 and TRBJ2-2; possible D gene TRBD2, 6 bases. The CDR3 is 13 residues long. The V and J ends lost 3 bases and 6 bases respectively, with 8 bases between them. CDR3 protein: CASSFGGPGELFF. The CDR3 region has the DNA TGTGCCAGCAGTTTCGGAGGGCCCGGGGAGCTGTTTTTT.

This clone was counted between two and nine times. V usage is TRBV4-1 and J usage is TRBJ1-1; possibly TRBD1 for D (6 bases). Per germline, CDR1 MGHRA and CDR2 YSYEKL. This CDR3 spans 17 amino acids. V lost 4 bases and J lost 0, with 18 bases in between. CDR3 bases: TGCGCCAGCAGCCCCAGAATCGGGGGGCGCATGAACACTGAAGCTTTCTTT. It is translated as CASSPRIGGRMNTEAFF.

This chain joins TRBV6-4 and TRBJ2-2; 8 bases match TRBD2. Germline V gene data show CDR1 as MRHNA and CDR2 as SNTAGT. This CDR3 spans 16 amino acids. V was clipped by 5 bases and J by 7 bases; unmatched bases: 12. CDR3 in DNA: TGTGCCAGCAGTCCACAGGGACTAGGTGGTCGCGGGGAGCTGTTTTTT. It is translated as CASSPQGLGGRGELFF.

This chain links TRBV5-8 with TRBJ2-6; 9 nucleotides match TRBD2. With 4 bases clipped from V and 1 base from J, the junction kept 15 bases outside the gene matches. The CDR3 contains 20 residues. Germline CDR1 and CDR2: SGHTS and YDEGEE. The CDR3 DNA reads TGTGCCAGCAGCCCACGTTGGCCGACTAGCGGACCGTCTGGGGCCAACGTCCTGACTTTC. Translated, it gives CASSPRWPTSGPSGANVLTF.

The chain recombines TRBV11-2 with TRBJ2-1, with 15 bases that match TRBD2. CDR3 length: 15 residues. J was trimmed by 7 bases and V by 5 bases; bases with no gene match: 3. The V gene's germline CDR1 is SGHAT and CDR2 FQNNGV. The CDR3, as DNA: TGTGCCAGCAGCGTCGGGACTAGCGGGAGGAATGAGCAGTTCTTC. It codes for CASSVGTSGRNEQFF. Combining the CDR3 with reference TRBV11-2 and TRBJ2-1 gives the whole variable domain EAGVAQSPRYKIIEKRQSVAFWCNPISGHATLYWYQQILGQGPKLLIQFQNNGVVDDSQLPKDRFSAERLKGVDSTLKIQPAKLEDSAVYLCASSVGTSGRNEQFFGPGTRLTVL.

The CDR3 protein is CASSLIGDSNTGELFF. The CDR3 region has the DNA TGTGCCAGCAGCTTGATAGGGGACTCGAACACCGGGGAGCTGTTTTTT. The chain is built from TRBV5-6 and TRBJ2-2; weak D call: TRBD2 (6 bases). This CDR3 spans 16 amino acids. The germline V gene has CDR1 SGHDT and CDR2 YYEEEE. V lost 1 base to trimming and J lost 0 bases, with 10 bases between them.

The CDR3 DNA reads TGTGCCAGTAGTATTGACAGGGGGCGAGGCCGCTCGAACACTGAAGCTTTCTTT. It codes for CASSIDRGRGRSNTEAFF. This chain uses TRBV19 with TRBJ1-1, with 10 bases that match TRBD1. Germline V CDR1 and CDR2: LNHDA, SQIVND (reference sequence). This CDR3 comprises 18 residues. J was trimmed by 1 base and V by 3 bases; bases with no gene match: 11.

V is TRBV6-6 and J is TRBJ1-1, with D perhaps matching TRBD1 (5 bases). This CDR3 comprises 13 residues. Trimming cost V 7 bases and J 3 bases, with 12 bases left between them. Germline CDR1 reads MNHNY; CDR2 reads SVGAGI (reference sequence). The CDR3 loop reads CASNRGVDTEAFF. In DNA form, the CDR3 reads TGTGCCAGCAACCGGGGGGTGGACACTGAAGCTTTCTTT.

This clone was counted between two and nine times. The CDR3 bases are TGCAGTGCTAGTAGAGGGAAGGGTCAGCCCCAGCATTTT. Translation gives CSASRGKGQPQHF. V gene TRBV20-1 combines with J gene TRBJ1-5; D remains ambiguous. The V gene's germline CDR1 is DFQATT and CDR2 SNEGSKA (reference sequence). The CDR3 is 13 residues long. V was cut by 3 bases and J by 6 bases, with 12 bases left in between.

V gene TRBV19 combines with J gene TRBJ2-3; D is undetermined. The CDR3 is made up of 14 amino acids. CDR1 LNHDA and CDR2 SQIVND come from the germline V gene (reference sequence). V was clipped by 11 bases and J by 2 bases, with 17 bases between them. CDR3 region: CAAKSGHSTDTQYF. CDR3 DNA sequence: TGTGCCGCCAAGTCCGGTCATTCCACAGATACGCAGTATTTT.

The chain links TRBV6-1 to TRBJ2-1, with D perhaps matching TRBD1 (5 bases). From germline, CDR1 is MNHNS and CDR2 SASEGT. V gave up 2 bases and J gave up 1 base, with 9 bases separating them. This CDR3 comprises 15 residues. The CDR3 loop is CASSESGPSYNEQFF. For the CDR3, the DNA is TGTGCCAGCAGTGAATCAGGGCCATCCTACAATGAGCAGTTCTTC.

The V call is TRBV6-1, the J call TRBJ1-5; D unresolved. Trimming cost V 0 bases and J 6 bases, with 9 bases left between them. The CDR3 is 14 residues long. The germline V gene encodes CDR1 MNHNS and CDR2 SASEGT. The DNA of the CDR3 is TGTGCCAGCAGTGAAGCTGCCGAGGGTCAGCCCCAGCATTTT. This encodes CASSEAAEGQPQHF.

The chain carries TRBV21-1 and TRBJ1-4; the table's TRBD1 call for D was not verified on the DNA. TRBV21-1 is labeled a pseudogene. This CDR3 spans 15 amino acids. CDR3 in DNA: TGTGCCAGCAGCAAACGAAGGCGATCAGGCGAAAAACTGTTTTTT. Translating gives CASSKRRRSGEKLFF.

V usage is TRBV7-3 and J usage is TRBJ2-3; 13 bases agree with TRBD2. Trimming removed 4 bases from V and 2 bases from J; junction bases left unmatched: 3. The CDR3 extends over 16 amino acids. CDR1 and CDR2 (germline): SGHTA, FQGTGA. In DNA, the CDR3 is TGTGCCAGCAGCTCGGGACTAGCGGGGAACACAGATACGCAGTATTTT. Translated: CASSSGLAGNTDTQYF.

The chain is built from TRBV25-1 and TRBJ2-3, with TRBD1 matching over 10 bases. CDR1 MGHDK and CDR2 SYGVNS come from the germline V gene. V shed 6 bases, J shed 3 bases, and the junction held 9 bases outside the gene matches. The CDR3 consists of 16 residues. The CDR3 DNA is TGTGCCAGCAGCCTGCCGACAGGGGGCTATACAGATACGCAGTATTTT. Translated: CASSLPTGGYTDTQYF.

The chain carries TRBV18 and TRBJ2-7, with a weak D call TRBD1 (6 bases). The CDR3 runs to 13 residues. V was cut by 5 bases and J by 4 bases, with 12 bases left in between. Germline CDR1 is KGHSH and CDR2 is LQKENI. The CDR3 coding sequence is TGTGCCAGCTCAGGGGGCGAGAGGTACGAGCAGTACTTC. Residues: CASSGGERYEQYF.

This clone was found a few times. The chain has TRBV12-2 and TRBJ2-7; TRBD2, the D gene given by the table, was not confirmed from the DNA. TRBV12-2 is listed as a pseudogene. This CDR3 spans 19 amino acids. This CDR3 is CASRLAKERRKETSYEQYF. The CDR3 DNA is TGTGCAAGTCGCTTAGCGAAGGAGCGGAGGAAAGAAACCTCCTACGAGCAGTACTTC.

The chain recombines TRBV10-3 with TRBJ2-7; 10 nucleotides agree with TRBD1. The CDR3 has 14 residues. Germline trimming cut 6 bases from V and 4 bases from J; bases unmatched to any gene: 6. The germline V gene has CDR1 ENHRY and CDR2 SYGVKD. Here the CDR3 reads CAISEGQGIYEQYF. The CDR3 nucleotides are TGTGCCATCAGCGAGGGACAGGGGATATACGAGCAGTACTTC.

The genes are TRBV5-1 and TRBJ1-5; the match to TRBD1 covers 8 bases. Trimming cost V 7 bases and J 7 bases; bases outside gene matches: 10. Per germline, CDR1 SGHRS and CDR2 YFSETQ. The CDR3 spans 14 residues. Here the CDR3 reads CASSRTGREQPQHF. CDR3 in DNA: TGCGCCAGCTCCCGGACAGGGAGGGAACAGCCCCAGCATTTT.

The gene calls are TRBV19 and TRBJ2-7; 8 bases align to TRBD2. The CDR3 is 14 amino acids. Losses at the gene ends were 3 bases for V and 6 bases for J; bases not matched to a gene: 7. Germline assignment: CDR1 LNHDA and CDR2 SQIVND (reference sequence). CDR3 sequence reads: CASSIGTSQSEQYF. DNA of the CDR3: TGTGCCAGTAGTATTGGGACTAGTCAGTCCGAGCAGTACTTC.

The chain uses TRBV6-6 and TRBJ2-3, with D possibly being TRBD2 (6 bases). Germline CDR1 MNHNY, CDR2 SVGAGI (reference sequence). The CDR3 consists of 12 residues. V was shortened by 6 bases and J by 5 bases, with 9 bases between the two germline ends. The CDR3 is CASRRLGDTQYF. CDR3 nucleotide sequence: TGTGCCAGCAGAAGACTAGGAGATACGCAGTATTTT.

CDR3 region: CASSPALGSGDRLYEQYF. DNA for the CDR3: TGTGCCAGCAGCCCCGCCCTCGGGTCCGGGGACAGGCTCTACGAGCAGTACTTC. V gene TRBV9 combines with J gene TRBJ2-7; 8 nucleotides line up with TRBD1. V gave up 4 bases and J gave up 3 bases; unmatched junction bases: 18. Germline V gene data show CDR1 as SGDLS and CDR2 as YYNGEE. The CDR3 totals 18 residues.

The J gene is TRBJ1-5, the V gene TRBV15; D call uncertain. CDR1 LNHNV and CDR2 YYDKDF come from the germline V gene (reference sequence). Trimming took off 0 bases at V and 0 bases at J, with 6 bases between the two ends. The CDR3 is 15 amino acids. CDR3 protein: CATSRDYNSNQPQHF. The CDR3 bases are TGTGCCACCAGCAGAGATTATAATAGCAATCAGCCCCAGCATTTT.